Listed below are T cell receptor beta chains from one sample, sequenced in a study of CXCR3-negative and CXCR3-positive naive CD8 T cells. TCRdb processed the 5' RACE reads again and assigns one entry to each CDR3 protein, with no DNA. The listing contains about 80,000 distinct CDR3 sequences. The sequencing sample was made of naive CXCR3- CD8+ T cells from blood. These receptors originate from a human donor in good health. Some clones in this sample may be carry-over from other donors' samples. Each CDR3 is given with its conserved first and last residue.

V gene: TRBV12-3/TRBV12-4
J gene: TRBJ1-4
CDR3 protein: CASSPAAEKLFF

V gene: TRBV5-1
J gene: TRBJ2-3
CDR3 protein: CASSSGEGSTDTQYF

V gene: TRBV5-1
J gene: TRBJ2-3
CDR3 protein: CASSLEGMVTDTQYF

V gene: TRBV4-2
J gene: TRBJ2-3
CDR3 protein: CASSQDLGAYTQYF

V gene: TRBV5-5
J gene: TRBJ2-3
CDR3 protein: CASSLDGLAGFSTDTQYF

V gene: TRBV29-1
J gene: TRBJ2-5
CDR3 protein: CSVDPGPQETQYF

V gene: TRBV6-6
J gene: TRBJ2-3
CDR3 protein: CASSYGRKTDTQYF

V gene: TRBV13
J gene: TRBJ1-1
CDR3 protein: CASSLNGEQTEAFF

V gene: TRBV7-3
J gene: TRBJ2-1
CDR3 protein: CASSPGTGGNNEQFF

V gene: TRBV29-1
J gene: TRBJ2-7
CDR3 protein: CSVRGSGLYEQYF

V gene: TRBV29-1
J gene: TRBJ2-1
CDR3 protein: CSVTGTSGNLQQFF

V gene: TRBV7-9
J gene: TRBJ2-7
CDR3 protein: CASSLDSLVKGIVEQYF

V gene: TRBV7-6
J gene: TRBJ2-1
CDR3 protein: CASSLAYGEYNEQFF

V gene: TRBV10-3
J gene: TRBJ1-2
CDR3 protein: CAIAGLDAVTYGYTF

V gene: TRBV14
J gene: TRBJ2-1
CDR3 protein: CASSQESAGGLDNEQFF

V gene: TRBV9
J gene: TRBJ2-3
CDR3 protein: CASSGGGTSTDTQYF

V gene: TRBV9
J gene: TRBJ2-7
CDR3 protein: CASSHEPSGSTEQYF

V gene: TRBV28
J gene: TRBJ2-7
CDR3 protein: CASNRWGYEQYF

V gene: TRBV10-2
J gene: TRBJ1-5
CDR3 protein: CASSESRGWQPQHF

V gene: TRBV6-5
J gene: TRBJ1-2
CDR3 protein: CASSSGTGGWGYGYTF

V gene: TRBV12-3/TRBV12-4
J gene: TRBJ1-3
CDR3 protein: CASRGGLSGNTIYF

V gene: TRBV29-1
J gene: TRBJ2-2
CDR3 protein: CSVVGYTGELFF

V gene: TRBV15
J gene: TRBJ2-7
CDR3 protein: CATSRDRGQSYEQYF

V gene: TRBV12-3/TRBV12-4
J gene: TRBJ1-1
CDR3 protein: CASTSQVNTEAFF

V gene: TRBV6-2/TRBV6-3
J gene: TRBJ2-3
CDR3 protein: CASSLRSGGLRDTQYF

V gene: TRBV29-1
J gene: TRBJ1-2
CDR3 protein: CSALPRDTERSGYTF

V gene: TRBV10-1
J gene: TRBJ2-5
CDR3 protein: CASSETGGLETQYF

V gene: TRBV27
J gene: TRBJ2-7
CDR3 protein: CASSYSGSGDYEQYF

V gene: TRBV4-2
J gene: TRBJ2-5
CDR3 protein: CASSQSPNQETQYF

V gene: TRBV25-1
J gene: TRBJ1-1
CDR3 protein: CASSVFIDGTEAFF

V gene: TRBV6-2/TRBV6-3
J gene: TRBJ2-1
CDR3 protein: CASSYWQGVYNEQFF

V gene: TRBV4-2
J gene: TRBJ2-2
CDR3 protein: CASSQVSTGELFF

V gene: TRBV23-1
J gene: TRBJ1-2
CDR3 protein: CASSQSDDANYGYTF

V gene: TRBV20-1
J gene: TRBJ2-7
CDR3 protein: CSARDWDRPSYEQYF

V gene: TRBV4-1
J gene: TRBJ2-7
CDR3 protein: CASSQPRTVLDSYEQYF

V gene: TRBV7-9
J gene: TRBJ1-2
CDR3 protein: CASGGQGIGGYTF

V gene: TRBV4-3
J gene: TRBJ2-3
CDR3 protein: CASSQGAGVSTDTQYF

V gene: TRBV7-9
J gene: TRBJ2-5
CDR3 protein: CASSLDGTNGETQYF

V gene: TRBV20-1
J gene: TRBJ2-7
CDR3 protein: CSASRGHWIPEQYF

V gene: TRBV12-3/TRBV12-4
J gene: TRBJ2-1
CDR3 protein: CASSPGDYHEQFF

V gene: TRBV7-9
J gene: TRBJ2-1
CDR3 protein: CASSITSGDGNEQFF

V gene: TRBV13
J gene: TRBJ2-1
CDR3 protein: CASSPTGQVLRNEQFF

V gene: TRBV29-1
J gene: TRBJ2-1
CDR3 protein: CSVEGLAGEDEQFF

V gene: TRBV5-4
J gene: TRBJ1-2
CDR3 protein: CASSPRGTYGYTF

V gene: TRBV20-1
J gene: TRBJ2-7
CDR3 protein: CSARKRDRGLYYEQYF

V gene: TRBV6-2/TRBV6-3
J gene: TRBJ2-7
CDR3 protein: CASSYGTGLIYEQYF